One sample yielded the 20 T cell receptor beta chains listed below, sequenced in a study of blood T cell repertoires in COVID-19. Sequencing was performed with immunoSEQ multiplex PCR; in TCRdb, only in-frame clones are kept and a portion is missing. The table lists about 200,000 clones, about 85% of them singletons. Source material: peripheral blood. The origin of the receptors is a man in his forties with acute or convalescent COVID-19.

The chain uses TRBV28 and TRBJ2-1; 10 positions match TRBD1. CDR1 is MDHEN and CDR2 is SYDVKM in the germline V gene. After removal of 6 bases from V and 9 bases from J, the junction contained 8 bases not matched to a gene. This CDR3 has 14 amino acids. The CDR3 region has the DNA TGTGCCAGCAGCGGACAGGGGGAGGGTGGTGAGCAGTTCTTC. Residues: CASSGQGEGGEQFF.

The chain links TRBV14 to TRBJ2-7; maybe TRBD1 (6 bases). There are 16 residues in the CDR3. The germline V and J ends were trimmed by 4 bases and 0 bases, with 16 bases remaining between them. Germline-derived CDR1 and CDR2 are SGHDN and FVKESK. In DNA, the CDR3 is TGTGCCAGCAGCCCTAACAGGGCAGGGTTCTCCTACGAGCAGTACTTC. It specifies CASSPNRAGFSYEQYF.

The chain has TRBV6-5 and TRBJ2-7, with D possibly TRBD2 on 6 matching bases. Germline V gene sequence: CDR1 MNHEY, CDR2 SVGAGI. Trimming shortened V by 6 bases and J by 3 bases, and 15 bases separated the two germline ends. CDR3 length equals 14 residues. This CDR3 reads CASSSRLAFYEQYF. Here the CDR3 DNA reads TGTGCCAGCAGCTCACGTCTAGCGTTCTACGAGCAGTACTTC.

This chain uses TRBV29-1 with TRBJ1-2, with D tentatively TRBD1 (6 bases). Germline values: CDR1 SQVTM, CDR2 ANQGSEA. V was shortened by 5 bases and J by 4 bases, with 8 bases between the two germline ends. The CDR3 sequence is 11 residues long. CDR3 region: CSVRGAYGYTF. CDR3 nucleotides: TGCAGCGTTCGGGGGGCCTATGGCTACACCTTC.

CDR3 sequence (DNA): TGTGCCAGCTCACCGGACAGGGACGTCGTTTACGAGCAGTACTTC. Its translation: CASSPDRDVVYEQYF. The chain combines TRBV18 with TRBJ2-7; TRBD1 matches at 8 bases. This CDR3 has 15 residues. Germline V CDR1 and CDR2: KGHSH, LQKENI. The V and J ends lost 3 bases and 4 bases, in that order; junction bases with no gene match: 8. The whole variable domain, remainder taken from reference TRBV18 and TRBJ2-7, is NAGVMQNPRHLVRRRGQEARLRCSPMKGHSHVYWYRQLPEEGLKFMVYLQKENIIDESGMPKERFSAEFPKEGPSILRIQQVVRGDSAAYFCASSPDRDVVYEQYFGPGTRLTVT.

The chain carries TRBV7-9 and TRBJ2-1, with 15 bases identical to TRBD2. J lost 9 bases, V lost 1 base, and 7 bases had no gene match. The CDR3 loop spans 17 amino acids. CDR1 and CDR2 (germline): SEHNR, FQNEAQ (reference sequence). The CDR3 protein is CASSLEGGLAGGVEQFF. In DNA form, the CDR3 reads TGTGCCAGCAGCTTAGAGGGGGGACTAGCGGGAGGTGTTGAGCAGTTCTTC.

This chain uses TRBV4-2 with TRBJ2-3, with D perhaps TRBD2 (5 bases). Germline CDR1 LGHNA, CDR2 YNFKEQ. The CDR3 extends over 15 amino acids. Trimming pared 3 bases from V and 5 bases from J, leaving 15 bases between. The CDR3 spells CASSHEGNLRDTQYF. CDR3 DNA: TGTGCCAGCAGCCATGAGGGAAACCTTAGAGATACGCAGTATTTT.

The V gene is TRBV27, the J gene TRBJ1-5, with D possibly being TRBD1 (5 bases). V lost 5 bases and J lost 4, with 9 bases in between. Germline V gene sequence: CDR1 MNHEY, CDR2 SMNVEV (reference sequence). This CDR3 region has 13 residues. The chain's CDR3 is CASSRRGNQPQHF. CDR3 nucleotides: TGTGCCAGCAGTCGACGGGGGAATCAGCCCCAGCATTTT.

This sequence joins TRBV7-2 and TRBJ1-1; 12 positions match TRBD1. Trimming at V came to 2 bases and at J to 5 bases, leaving 3 bases not matched to a gene. The CDR3 consists of 15 residues. Germline V gene lookup returns CDR1 SGHTA and CDR2 FQGNSA. Here the CDR3 DNA reads TGTGCCAGCAGCTTACAGGGACAGGGGGCGACTGAAGCTTTCTTT. It encodes CASSLQGQGATEAFF.

Only a few counts were recorded for this clone. The chain's CDR3 is CASSRQDRTDTQYF. CDR3 nucleotides: TGCGCCAGCAGTCGACAGGACCGCACAGATACGCAGTATTTT. V usage is TRBV10-1 and J usage is TRBJ2-3; tentatively, D is TRBD1 (6 bases). V was cut by 5 bases and J by 1 base, with 10 bases left in between. The germline gives CDR1 WNHNN, CDR2 SYGVQD (reference sequence). The CDR3 spans 14 residues.

The rearrangement joins TRBV5-8 to TRBJ1-3, with no clear D. Germline V gives CDR1 SGHTS, CDR2 YDEGEE. Trimming stripped 8 bases from V and 3 bases from J, with 9 bases between. This CDR3 region has 12 residues. The CDR3 DNA reads TGTGCCAGATGGGAGAGTGGAAACACCATATATTTT. It codes for CARWESGNTIYF. The variable domain in full, with the rest retrieved from reference TRBV5-8 and TRBJ1-3, is EAGVTQSPTHLIKTRGQQATLRCSPISGHTSVYWYQQALGLGLQFLLWYDEGEERNRGNFPPRFSGRQFPNYSSELNVNALELEDSALYLCARWESGNTIYFGEGSWLTVV.

V and J are TRBV2 and TRBJ2-4; 8 bases are a match to TRBD1. The germline V gene has CDR1 SNHLY and CDR2 FYNNEI. The CDR3 sequence is 15 residues long. Germline trimming cut 5 bases from V and 3 bases from J; bases unmatched to any gene: 6. CDR3 coding DNA: TGTGCCAGCAGTACTCAGGGGGCTGTCAAAAACATTCAGTACTTC. As protein: CASSTQGAVKNIQYF.

This rearrangement joins TRBV24-1 to TRBJ2-3, with D possibly TRBD2 on 5 matching bases. V was clipped by 9 bases and J by 1 base, with 10 bases between them. This CDR3 spans 13 amino acids. CDR1 is KGHDR and CDR2 is SFDVKD in the germline V gene. The DNA for the CDR3 is TGTGCCACCCATGAGAGGGGCACAGATACGCAGTATTTT. Translated: CATHERGTDTQYF.

The genes are TRBV30 and TRBJ2-5; a weak D match, TRBD2 (5 bases). The CDR3 runs 12 residues. Trimming cost V 2 bases and J 7 bases, with 11 bases left between them. Germline CDR1 is GTSNPN and CDR2 is SVGIG (reference sequence). CDR3 in DNA: TGTGCCTGGAGTCATGGACGGGGGACCCAGTACTTC. Protein: CAWSHGRGTQYF.

The gene calls are TRBV19 and TRBJ1-5, with a tentative D call TRBD1 (5 bases). Between the trimmed V and J ends, which lost 0 bases and 5 bases, there was a span of 14 bases. The CDR3 runs 16 residues. The V gene's germline CDR1 is LNHDA and CDR2 SQIVND (reference sequence). Here the CDR3 DNA reads TGTGCCAGTAGTATAGAGGGCCAGGGTGTAGATCAGCCCCAGCATTTT. Protein product: CASSIEGQGVDQPQHF.

This clone was seen a few times. The rearrangement joins TRBV4-2 to TRBJ2-1; 9 nucleotides match TRBD2. J gave up 4 bases and V 1 base, and 11 bases lay outside the gene matches. Germline CDR1 is LGHNA and CDR2 is YNFKEQ. The CDR3 contains 18 residues. Here the CDR3 DNA reads TGTGCCAGCAGCCAAGTTTCGCTGAGACTAGCGGAATACAATGAGCAGTTCTTC. This encodes CASSQVSLRLAEYNEQFF.

The chain combines TRBV6-1 with TRBJ1-6; the match to TRBD1 covers 8 bases. Per the germline V gene, CDR1 is MNHNS and CDR2 is SASEGT. The CDR3 runs 14 residues. The V segment lost 3 bases and the J segment 6 bases; nucleotides outside the gene matches: 1. The CDR3 nucleotides read TGTGCCAGCAGTGAGGGGACAGGTAATTCACCCCTCCACTTT. This gives the protein CASSEGTGNSPLHF.

This chain's CDR3 is CASSSRREIVLDTQYF. The CDR3 nucleotides read TGTGCCAGCAGCTCACGACGGGAGATTGTCTTGGATACGCAGTATTTT. The chain links TRBV7-9 to TRBJ2-3; weak D call: TRBD2 (6 bases). Trimming stripped 4 bases from V and 6 bases from J, with 20 bases between. The CDR3 extends over 16 amino acids. Germline values: CDR1 SEHNR, CDR2 FQNEAQ (reference sequence).

The rearrangement uses TRBV15 and TRBJ2-1; 12 bases are a match to TRBD2. Trimming cost V 0 bases and J 6 bases; bases outside gene matches: 3. Germline values: CDR1 LNHNV, CDR2 YYDKDF (reference sequence). The CDR3 consists of 16 residues. The CDR3 protein is CATSRDGLAGPNEQFF. The CDR3 DNA follows: TGTGCCACCAGCAGAGATGGACTAGCGGGACCCAATGAGCAGTTCTTC.

The V gene is TRBV10-2, the J gene TRBJ2-2, with 11 bases aligning to TRBD2. V shed 8 bases and J 4 bases; nucleotides not matched to a gene: 9. CDR1 and CDR2 from the germline V gene are WSHSY and SAAADI. This CDR3 region has 16 residues. The CDR3 DNA reads as TGCGCCAGCCGATATTCCCTAGCGGGGGGCACCGGGGAGCTGTTTTTT. Translated, it gives CASRYSLAGGTGELFF.